Below are 28 T cell receptor beta chains sequenced from a single sample in a study of T cells after yellow fever vaccination. TCRdb re-analysed the 5' RACE reads in MiXCR, keeping a single row per CDR3 protein. This sample carries just under 600,000 distinct CDR3 sequences, roughly 13% of them seen once, and the ten largest clones take roughly an eighth. Sample: PBMCs, taken on the day of the yellow fever booster vaccination. Receptors originate from a man aged 25 to 40 who received the YFV17D yellow fever vaccine.

J is TRBJ1-4 and V is TRBV29-1; the D is unclear. The germline V gene encodes CDR1 SQVTM and CDR2 ANQGSEA. Trimming took off 1 base at V and 3 bases at J, with 6 bases between the two ends. The CDR3 is 13 amino acids. The CDR3 DNA sequence: TGCAGCGTTGAAGGGCGGTCTAATGAAAAACTGTTTTTT. This encodes CSVEGRSNEKLFF.

V usage is TRBV10-2 and J usage is TRBJ2-5; 15 bases map to TRBD2. The CDR3 contains 16 residues. The junction had 4 bases not matched to a gene; V was cut back by 3 bases and J by 5 bases. Per germline, CDR1 WSHSY and CDR2 SAAADI. In nucleotides, the CDR3 is TGCGCCAGCAGTGACGCAGGGACTAGCGGGAGGGAGACCCAGTACTTC. This encodes CASSDAGTSGRETQYF.

The chain has TRBV18 and TRBJ2-5; D gene ambiguous. The V and J ends lost 0 bases and 5 bases respectively, with 10 bases between them. CDR3 length: 14 residues. CDR1 KGHSH and CDR2 LQKENI come from the germline V gene. Here the CDR3 DNA reads TGTGCCAGCTCACCACCGAGCGAGCCGGAGACCCAGTACTTC. Translated, it gives CASSPPSEPETQYF.

This clonotype has just a few counts. The J gene is TRBJ2-7, the V gene TRBV5-1, with 7 bases that match TRBD1. Trimming at V came to 0 bases and at J to 2 bases, leaving 5 bases not matched to a gene. The CDR3 consists of 15 residues. From germline, CDR1 is SGHRS and CDR2 YFSETQ. The CDR3 loop is CASSLDGTEAYEQYF. The CDR3 DNA follows: TGCGCCAGCAGCTTGGACGGGACAGAGGCCTACGAGCAGTACTTC.

This clonotype was observed at least ten times. The chain uses TRBV15 and TRBJ2-5, with 8 bases identical to TRBD2. In germline, CDR1 is LNHNV, CDR2 YYDKDF (reference sequence). The length of the CDR3 is 13 residues. Germline trimming cut 5 bases from V and 3 bases from J; bases unmatched to any gene: 2. The CDR3 DNA is TGTGCCACCAGCGGTAGCGGGAAAGAGACCCAGTACTTC. As protein: CATSGSGKETQYF.

This sequence joins TRBV10-3 and TRBJ2-1, with D maybe TRBD2 (6 bases). Germline-derived CDR1 and CDR2 are ENHRY and SYGVKD. With 2 bases removed from V and 2 bases from J, the gap between germline ends came to 16 bases. This CDR3 contains 17 residues. CDR3: CAISEEKLASAYNEQFF. The CDR3 coding sequence is TGTGCCATCAGTGAGGAGAAACTAGCTAGCGCCTACAATGAGCAGTTCTTC.

This clonotype was seen a few times. The chain recombines TRBV7-2 with TRBJ1-6, with D possibly being TRBD1 (5 bases). The CDR3 consists of 16 residues. The V gene lost 5 bases and the J gene lost 0 bases, with 11 bases spanning the gap. CDR1 SGHTA and CDR2 FQGNSA come from the germline V gene. CDR3 bases: TGTGCCAGCAGCACCGGGGGGAGCTCCTATAATTCACCCCTCCACTTT. It specifies CASSTGGSSYNSPLHF.

The rearrangement uses TRBV6-1 and TRBJ2-7, with TRBD2 matching 8 bases. From germline, CDR1 is MNHNS and CDR2 SASEGT. The CDR3 loop spans 13 amino acids. V gave up 7 bases and J gave up 2 bases; unmatched junction bases: 4. DNA for the CDR3: TGTGCCAGCACTCGGGAGGGAACCTACGAGCAGTACTTC. This gives the protein CASTREGTYEQYF.

V gene TRBV7-2 combines with J gene TRBJ2-5; 7 bases match TRBD2. Unmatched junction bases numbered 10, after V lost 4 bases and J lost 5 bases. Germline-derived CDR1 and CDR2 are SGHTA and FQGNSA. This CDR3 comprises 15 residues. CDR3 residues: CASSYNGGGRETQYF. CDR3 nucleotide sequence: TGTGCCAGCAGCTATAACGGGGGAGGGCGTGAGACCCAGTACTTC.

This clonotype was observed a handful of times. The chain combines TRBV11-2 with TRBJ2-7, with D possibly being TRBD1 or TRBD2 (5 bases each). Per the germline V gene, CDR1 is SGHAT and CDR2 is FQNNGV. V was pared by 5 bases and J by 2 bases, with 16 bases between. There are 15 residues in the CDR3. CDR3 DNA sequence: TGTGCCAGCAGCAAAACAGACGGGACCCCCTACGAGCAGTACTTC. This translates into CASSKTDGTPYEQYF.

The chain recombines TRBV6-2 or TRBV6-3 with TRBJ2-5; D is perhaps TRBD2 (5 bases). V was shortened by 7 bases and J by 5 bases, with 11 bases between the two germline ends. The CDR3 runs to 12 residues. The V gene's germline CDR1 is MNHEY and CDR2 SVGEGT. CDR3 DNA sequence: TGTGCCAGCACCAACAAGCGGGAGACCCAGTACTTC. Protein: CASTNKRETQYF.

The chain carries TRBV5-5 and TRBJ2-5, with D possibly matching TRBD1 (5 bases). Trimming took off 1 base at V and 5 bases at J, with 12 bases between the two ends. This CDR3 is 14 amino acids long. Germline V CDR1 and CDR2: SGHKS, YYEKEE (reference sequence). CDR3 sequence reads: CASSLLWGRETQYF. CDR3 coding DNA: TGTGCCAGCAGCTTGTTGTGGGGCAGGGAGACCCAGTACTTC.

J is TRBJ2-7 and V is TRBV20-1; D perhaps matches TRBD1 (6 bases). This CDR3 comprises 14 residues. V shed 0 bases and J shed 4 bases, with 13 bases lying between them. Germline V gives CDR1 DFQATT, CDR2 SNEGSKA (reference sequence). DNA of the CDR3: TGCAGTGCTAGAGATGTGGGGGCGGCGTACGAGCAGTACTTC. Translated: CSARDVGAAYEQYF.

This chain joins TRBV29-1 and TRBJ1-1, with D perhaps matching TRBD1 (5 bases). The CDR3 spans 13 residues. Germline values: CDR1 SQVTM, CDR2 ANQGSEA. Trimming stripped 2 bases from V and 1 base from J, with 8 bases between. CDR3 DNA: TGCAGCGTTGAACAGGGTGGGAACACTGAAGCTTTCTTT. Residues: CSVEQGGNTEAFF.

There are a few counts of this clonotype. The V call is TRBV11-2, the J call TRBJ2-1, with 8 bases lining up with TRBD2. Germline CDR1 and CDR2: SGHAT and FQNNGV. The CDR3 spans 20 residues. Trimming removed 4 bases from V and 0 bases from J; junction bases left unmatched: 17. The CDR3: CASSSGLSRIAGSSYNEQFF. In nucleotides, the CDR3 is TGTGCCAGCAGCTCCGGCCTATCTAGGATAGCGGGGAGCTCCTACAATGAGCAGTTCTTC.

This clonotype was seen a few times. V and J are TRBV5-1 and TRBJ2-7, with D unresolved. V dropped 1 base and J dropped 6 bases, with 11 bases sitting between them. This CDR3 is 13 amino acids long. The V gene's germline CDR1 is SGHRS and CDR2 YFSETQ. The CDR3 sequence: CASSLLAEGEQYF. CDR3 bases: TGCGCCAGCAGCTTGCTGGCCGAAGGCGAGCAGTACTTC.

V usage is TRBV18 and J usage is TRBJ2-3, with TRBD1 as a possible D gene (5 bases). The CDR3 contains 15 residues. V was shortened by 2 bases and J by 2 bases, with 11 bases between the two germline ends. Germline CDR1 KGHSH, CDR2 LQKENI. In DNA form, the CDR3 reads TGTGCCAGCTCACCAGGGGCTACCAACACAGATACGCAGTATTTT. Translating gives CASSPGATNTDTQYF. Supplemented by reference TRBV18 and TRBJ2-3, the full variable domain reads NAGVMQNPRHLVRRRGQEARLRCSPMKGHSHVYWYRQLPEEGLKFMVYLQKENIIDESGMPKERFSAEFPKEGPSILRIQQVVRGDSAAYFCASSPGATNTDTQYFGPGTRLTVL.

The chain combines TRBV15 with TRBJ2-1; 9 nucleotides match TRBD2. This CDR3 is built from 15 residues. Trimming at V came to 0 bases and at J to 10 bases, leaving 7 bases not matched to a gene. CDR1 and CDR2 from the germline V gene are LNHNV and YYDKDF (reference sequence). CDR3 nucleotides: TGTGCCACCAGCAGAGATCGCGGGAGGGCAGGAGAGCAGTTCTTC. Amino acids: CATSRDRGRAGEQFF.

The V and J genes are TRBV5-4 and TRBJ2-7, with 12 bases matching TRBD1. The CDR3 covers 14 residues. In germline, CDR1 is SGHNT, CDR2 YYREEE (reference sequence). The J segment lost 7 bases and the V segment lost 3 bases, leaving 5 bases of the junction unmatched. The CDR3 nucleotides are TGTGCCAGCAGCTCGGGACAGGGGGCAAGAGAGCAGTACTTC. Translating gives CASSSGQGAREQYF.

This clonotype was seen a few times. This sequence joins TRBV12-3 or TRBV12-4 and TRBJ2-1; possible D gene TRBD2, 6 bases. Trimming stripped 10 bases from V and 7 bases from J, with 17 bases between. CDR3 length: 13 residues. CDR3 sequence (DNA): TGTGCCATTCATTACGAGCTAGCGAATGAGCAGTTCTTC. It codes for CAIHYELANEQFF.

This clonotype showed up many times. J is TRBJ2-3 and V is TRBV2; no reliable D call. The V end lost 7 bases, the J end lost 3 bases, and 8 bases lay between the germline ends. From germline, CDR1 is SNHLY and CDR2 FYNNEI. The CDR3 has 12 residues. The CDR3 region is CASMWGTDTQYF. The CDR3 DNA sequence: TGTGCCAGCATGTGGGGTACAGATACGCAGTATTTT. The full variable domain, its missing parts supplied by reference TRBV2 and TRBJ2-3, is EPEVTQTPSHQVTQMGQEVILRCVPISNHLYFYWYRQILGQKVEFLVSFYNNEISEKSEIFDDQFSVERPDGSNFTLKIRSTKLEDSAMYFCASMWGTDTQYFGPGTRLTVL.

The CDR3 loop is CASSLSGQGGNEQFF. In DNA form, the CDR3 reads TGTGCCAGCAGTTTGTCTGGACAGGGGGGCAATGAGCAGTTCTTC. The J gene is TRBJ2-1, the V gene TRBV12-3 or TRBV12-4; 10 nucleotides line up with TRBD1. Trimming took 3 bases from V and 6 from J; bases not matched to a gene: 5. CDR3 length: 15 residues.

The chain carries TRBV29-1 and TRBJ2-3; 7 nucleotides line up with TRBD2. This CDR3 has 13 residues. J was trimmed by 5 bases and V by 6 bases; bases with no gene match: 8. CDR1 SQVTM and CDR2 ANQGSEA come from the germline V gene. CDR3 sequence reads: CSVFLADRDTQYF. In DNA form, the CDR3 reads TGCAGCGTCTTCCTAGCGGACCGAGATACGCAGTATTTT.

This clonotype was recorded a few times. The V call is TRBV29-1, the J call TRBJ1-1; no clear D gene. This CDR3 is 12 amino acids long. V gave up 7 bases and J gave up 7 bases, with 16 bases separating them. The germline CDR1 and CDR2 sequences are SQVTM and ANQGSEA. This CDR3 reads CSDPDKDYEAFF. CDR3 nucleotides: TGCAGCGATCCCGATAAAGACTATGAAGCTTTCTTT.

This clonotype has more than one count but fewer than ten. The V call is TRBV11-2, the J call TRBJ2-1; 8 nucleotides align to TRBD2. Germline values: CDR1 SGHAT, CDR2 FQNNGV. This CDR3 has 16 residues. Losses at the gene ends were 5 bases for V and 7 bases for J; bases not matched to a gene: 13. CDR3 DNA sequence: TGTGCCAGCAGCCCTATTCAGCGGGAGAAGGAGAATGAGCAGTTCTTC. Translating gives CASSPIQREKENEQFF.

The genes are TRBV5-1 and TRBJ2-7; 10 nucleotides align to TRBD2. J lost 2 bases, V lost 1 base, and 9 bases had no gene match. The CDR3 sequence is 17 residues long. Per the germline V gene, CDR1 is SGHRS and CDR2 is YFSETQ. CDR3 DNA: TGCGCCAGCAGCTTGCTTCCGGGTAGCGGGAGGACCTACGAGCAGTACTTC. It codes for CASSLLPGSGRTYEQYF.

This clonotype was counted between two and nine times. This chain links TRBV20-1 with TRBJ2-5; 11 bases are a match to TRBD2. V shed 2 bases and J 5 bases; nucleotides not matched to a gene: 7. CDR1 and CDR2 (germline): DFQATT, SNEGSKA (reference sequence). The CDR3 runs 15 residues. CDR3 region: CSARSSGRAGETQYF. DNA for the CDR3: TGCAGTGCTAGAAGTAGCGGGAGGGCCGGGGAGACCCAGTACTTC.

There are many counts of this clonotype. The chain uses TRBV19 and TRBJ1-5; possibly TRBD1 for D (6 bases). Germline V CDR1 and CDR2: LNHDA, SQIVND (reference sequence). This CDR3 is built from 16 residues. V shed 1 base and J shed 7 bases, with 17 bases lying between them. The CDR3 loop is CASSIVRGAAEQPQHF. The CDR3 DNA reads TGTGCCAGTAGTATAGTGCGGGGGGCGGCGGAACAGCCCCAGCATTTT.